The 30 T cell receptor beta chains listed next were all sequenced from one sample in a study of cytomegalovirus exposure and HLA in healthy donors. Produced via immunoSEQ multiplex PCR; TCRdb's table is partial and in-frame only. The table has about 110,000 clones, almost 96% seen once. Sequences were obtained from PBMCs. The receptors originated from a woman between 18 and 30 years old in good health and CMV-seronegative.

The chain couples TRBV10-3 to TRBJ1-6; 7 bases map to TRBD1. CDR1 ENHRY and CDR2 SYGVKD come from the germline V gene. The CDR3 sequence is 17 residues long. J gave up 0 bases and V 6 bases, and 8 bases lay outside the gene matches. CDR3 amino acids: CAIRDPRQGSYNSPLHF. The CDR3 DNA reads as TGTGCCATCAGAGACCCGCGACAGGGCTCCTATAATTCACCCCTCCACTTT.

The chain couples TRBV27 to TRBJ1-1; possible D gene TRBD1, 5 bases. CDR1 and CDR2 (germline): MNHEY, SMNVEV (reference sequence). V was clipped by 3 bases and J by 4 bases, with 15 bases between them. The CDR3 totals 15 residues. The CDR3 reads CASSFVKWGVTEAFF. CDR3 sequence (DNA): TGTGCCAGCAGTTTCGTCAAGTGGGGGGTCACTGAAGCTTTCTTT.

Only one count was recorded for this clone. The chain recombines TRBV19 with TRBJ1-6; 8 bases are a match to TRBD1. The CDR3 consists of 19 residues. The V and J ends lost 1 base and 15 bases, in that order; junction bases with no gene match: 23. Per germline, CDR1 LNHDA and CDR2 SQIVND (reference sequence). The CDR3 loop reads CASSIALRTGSVLDLGLHF. The DNA of the CDR3 is TGTGCCAGTAGTATAGCACTGCGGACAGGGTCTGTCCTGGATTTGGGCCTCCACTTT.

This rearrangement joins TRBV7-6 to TRBJ2-2, with TRBD1 as a possible D gene (5 bases). Germline CDR1 is SGHVS and CDR2 is FNYEAQ. V gave up 8 bases and J gave up 1 base, with 8 bases separating them. The CDR3 runs 13 residues. The CDR3 sequence: CASARGNTGELFF. For the CDR3, the DNA is TGTGCCAGCGCTAGGGGGAACACCGGGGAGCTGTTTTTT. Full variable domain (rest looked up from reference TRBV7-6 and TRBJ2-2): GAGVSQSPRYKVTKRGQDVALRCDPISGHVSLYWYRQALGQGPEFLTYFNYEAQQDKSGLPNDRFSAERPEGSISTLTIQRTEQRDSAMYRCASARGNTGELFFGEGSRLTVL.

The V and J genes are TRBV5-1 and TRBJ2-1; D may be TRBD1 (5 bases). The CDR3 is 14 residues long. V was cut by 5 bases and J by 2 bases, with 11 bases left in between. CDR1 is SGHRS and CDR2 is YFSETQ in the germline V gene. The CDR3 reads CASRQGETYNEQFF. The CDR3 coding sequence is TGCGCCAGCAGGCAGGGCGAGACCTACAATGAGCAGTTCTTC. Using reference TRBV5-1 and TRBJ2-1 for the parts outside the CDR3, the full variable domain is KAGVTQTPRYLIKTRGQQVTLSCSPISGHRSVSWYQQTPGQGLQFLFEYFSETQRNKGNFPGRFSGRQFSNSRSEMNVSTLELGDSALYLCASRQGETYNEQFFGPGTRLTVL.

This chain joins TRBV2 and TRBJ2-1; 8 bases line up with TRBD1. Germline CDR1 SNHLY, CDR2 FYNNEI. Trimming at V came to 4 bases and at J to 9 bases, leaving 17 bases not matched to a gene. The CDR3 contains 17 residues. CDR3 nucleotides: TGTGCCAGCAGTGTGTGGGCTTCAGGGGGCAGTTCGGGTGAGCAGTTCTTC. Translation gives CASSVWASGGSSGEQFF.

J is TRBJ2-3 and V is TRBV7-2, with TRBD2 identical over 7 bases. The CDR3 consists of 14 residues. V trimming: 5 bases; J trimming: 4 bases; junction bases outside the gene matches: 6. Germline V gene sequence: CDR1 SGHTA, CDR2 FQGNSA. CDR3 protein: CASSPRLASDTQYF. The CDR3 DNA reads as TGTGCCAGCAGCCCCCGACTAGCATCAGATACGCAGTATTTT.

The chain carries TRBV6-5 and TRBJ1-3; TRBD1 is a possible D gene (5 bases). V shed 6 bases and J shed 4 bases, with 16 bases lying between them. The CDR3 is 15 residues long. CDR1 MNHEY and CDR2 SVGAGI come from the germline V gene. CDR3 loop: CASSLGHGQGNTIYF. CDR3 DNA sequence: TGTGCCAGCAGCCTAGGACACGGTCAAGGAAACACCATATATTTT.

The rearrangement links TRBV5-1 to TRBJ2-2, with TRBD2 matching 14 bases. Germline V gene lookup returns CDR1 SGHRS and CDR2 YFSETQ. The CDR3 length is 18 residues. Trimming removed 7 bases from V and 6 bases from J; junction bases left unmatched: 14. The CDR3 sequence: CASARLAGGQGPPGELFF. The CDR3 coding sequence is TGCGCCAGCGCCCGACTAGCGGGGGGGCAAGGGCCGCCCGGGGAGCTGTTTTTT.

CDR3 in amino acids: CASSLQGPNEQYF. In nucleotides, the CDR3 is TGTGCCAGCTCACTACAGGGTCCTAACGAGCAGTACTTC. The chain has TRBV18 and TRBJ2-7; D possibly corresponds to TRBD1 (6 bases). Germline loops: CDR1 KGHSH, CDR2 LQKENI. The CDR3 totals 13 residues. Trimming took 4 bases from V and 5 from J, leaving 12 bases between them.

The chain is built from TRBV7-6 and TRBJ2-5; a possible D gene is TRBD1 (5 bases). V lost 5 bases and J lost 5, with 12 bases in between. This CDR3 has 13 residues. Germline V CDR1 and CDR2: SGHVS, FNYEAQ. This CDR3 reads CASSRQLRETQYF. CDR3 nucleotides: TGTGCCAGCAGCCGACAGTTGCGGGAGACCCAGTACTTC.

The chain links TRBV2 to TRBJ1-5; TRBD1 aligns across 10 bases. The V and J ends lost 8 bases and 6 bases, in that order; junction bases with no gene match: 7. Germline loops: CDR1 SNHLY, CDR2 FYNNEI. CDR3 length: 14 residues. Here the CDR3 DNA reads TGTGCCAGCCACTTCGGGACAGGGGCTCAGCCCCAGCATTTT. It codes for CASHFGTGAQPQHF.

This clone was detected once. This sequence joins TRBV9 and TRBJ2-3; D is perhaps TRBD2 (6 bases). The CDR3 is made up of 15 amino acids. Germline CDR1 and CDR2: SGDLS and YYNGEE. Trimming pared 0 bases from V and 4 bases from J, leaving 12 bases between. CDR3 residues: CASSVVGGGPDTQYF. CDR3 nucleotide sequence: TGTGCCAGCAGCGTAGTCGGGGGTGGACCAGATACGCAGTATTTT.

The chain couples TRBV27 to TRBJ1-4; D is possibly TRBD1 (6 bases). V shed 5 bases and J shed 6 bases, with 19 bases lying between them. This CDR3 contains 16 residues. Germline loops: CDR1 MNHEY, CDR2 SMNVEV (reference sequence). The CDR3 sequence is CASSPWGGLGDEKLFF. In nucleotides, the CDR3 is TGTGCCAGCAGTCCGTGGGGGGGGCTGGGTGATGAAAAACTGTTTTTT. Full variable domain (missing parts from reference TRBV27 and TRBJ1-4): EAQVTQNPRYLITVTGKKLTVTCSQNMNHEYMSWYRQDPGLGLRQIYYSMNVEVTDKGDVPEGYKVSRKEKRNFPLILESPSPNQTSLYFCASSPWGGLGDEKLFFGSGTQLSVL.

This chain joins TRBV9 and TRBJ2-7, with 7 bases that match TRBD1. Germline V gives CDR1 SGDLS, CDR2 YYNGEE. This CDR3 comprises 14 residues. With 4 bases clipped from V and 2 bases from J, the junction kept 6 bases outside the gene matches. CDR3 nucleotides: TGTGCCAGCAGCCCCGGGACAGCCCCCTACGAGCAGTACTTC. Residues: CASSPGTAPYEQYF.

This chain links TRBV21-1 with TRBJ2-7; the table gives TRBD2 as D, unverified against the DNA. TRBV21-1 represents a pseudogene. CDR3 size: 14 residues. This CDR3 is CASNPSGGALEQYF. CDR3 nucleotide sequence: TGTGCCAGCAACCCGAGCGGGGGGGCCCTCGAGCAGTACTTC.

This clone was found once. The chain joins TRBV4-1 to TRBJ2-5, with 9 bases aligning to TRBD2. Losses at the gene ends were 2 bases for V and 5 bases for J; bases not matched to a gene: 6. Per germline, CDR1 MGHRA and CDR2 YSYEKL. CDR3 size: 15 residues. CDR3 region: CASSQLGLAMETQYF. In DNA form, the CDR3 reads TGCGCCAGCAGCCAACTAGGACTAGCGATGGAGACCCAGTACTTC.

The chain links TRBV7-2 to TRBJ2-3; D is possibly TRBD1 (6 bases). The CDR3 is made up of 14 amino acids. Germline CDR1 and CDR2: SGHTA and FQGNSA. Trimming pared 4 bases from V and 2 bases from J, leaving 10 bases between. CDR3 sequence: CASSSGQTTDTQYF. The CDR3 DNA follows: TGTGCCAGCAGCTCCGGACAGACCACAGATACGCAGTATTTT.

The rearrangement joins TRBV6-4 to TRBJ2-1, with 10 bases matching TRBD2. This CDR3 comprises 17 residues. V lost 2 bases to trimming and J lost 5 bases; unmatched junction nucleotides: 9. Germline V gene data show CDR1 as MRHNA and CDR2 as SNTAGT. The CDR3 region is CASSDGLAGGLHNEQFF. The CDR3 DNA follows: TGTGCCAGCAGTGACGGGTTAGCGGGGGGCCTTCACAATGAGCAGTTCTTC.

This chain's CDR3 is CASSLDRGVAGNTIYF. CDR3 DNA: TGTGCCAGCAGCTTAGACAGGGGGGTTGCTGGAAACACCATATATTTT. The J gene is TRBJ1-3, the V gene TRBV7-9; 8 nucleotides match TRBD1. Germline V gene data show CDR1 as SEHNR and CDR2 as FQNEAQ (reference sequence). Unmatched junction bases numbered 4, after V lost 1 base and J lost 2 bases. The CDR3 spans 16 residues.

V usage is TRBV5-1 and J usage is TRBJ2-3; the match to TRBD2 covers 10 bases. There are 16 residues in the CDR3. Trimming removed 1 base from V and 3 bases from J; junction bases left unmatched: 5. CDR1 is SGHRS and CDR2 is YFSETQ in the germline V gene. This CDR3 reads CASSLRAGGRTDTQYF. The CDR3 region has the DNA TGCGCCAGCAGCTTGAGAGCGGGGGGGAGAACAGATACGCAGTATTTT. Drawing the rest from reference TRBV5-1 and TRBJ2-3, the complete variable domain is KAGVTQTPRYLIKTRGQQVTLSCSPISGHRSVSWYQQTPGQGLQFLFEYFSETQRNKGNFPGRFSGRQFSNSRSEMNVSTLELGDSALYLCASSLRAGGRTDTQYFGPGTRLTVL.

The CDR3 reads CASTRGSILNNSPLHF. The CDR3 DNA reads as TGTGCCAGCACCCGGGGGTCGATATTGAATAATTCACCCCTCCACTTT. The chain is built from TRBV7-9 and TRBJ1-6; D perhaps matches TRBD1 (5 bases). V was trimmed by 7 bases and J by 5 bases, leaving 18 bases between them. This CDR3 spans 16 amino acids. Germline V gene lookup returns CDR1 SEHNR and CDR2 FQNEAQ (reference sequence).

The chain has TRBV5-1 and TRBJ2-5; tentative D call: TRBD1 (6 bases). Per germline, CDR1 SGHRS and CDR2 YFSETQ. The CDR3 spans 14 residues. V was clipped by 0 bases and J by 1 base, with 7 bases between them. The CDR3 coding sequence is TGCGCCAGCAGCTTGGGGGACACCCAAGAGACCCAGTACTTC. It yields the protein CASSLGDTQETQYF.

The chain carries TRBV2 and TRBJ2-2; tentative D call: TRBD2 (5 bases). Germline loops: CDR1 SNHLY, CDR2 FYNNEI. The ends were cut back, 5 bases at V and 6 bases at J, with 13 bases in the middle. The CDR3 is made up of 14 amino acids. For the CDR3, the DNA is TGTGCCAGCAGTAGGGAGAATACGGCCGGGGAGCTGTTTTTT. Protein sequence: CASSRENTAGELFF.

The chain links TRBV19 to TRBJ2-2; D unresolved. Germline V CDR1 and CDR2: LNHDA, SQIVND (reference sequence). CDR3 length: 15 residues. Trimming took 3 bases from V and 2 from J, leaving 10 bases between them. DNA of the CDR3: TGTGCCAGTAGTATCTATCCACTAAACACCGGGGAGCTGTTTTTT. It specifies CASSIYPLNTGELFF. Looking up the rest from reference TRBV19 and TRBJ2-2 gives the full variable domain: DGGITQSPKYLFRKEGQNVTLSCEQNLNHDAMYWYRQDPGQGLRLIYYSQIVNDFQKGDIAEGYSVSREKKESFPLTVTSAQKNPTAFYLCASSIYPLNTGELFFGEGSRLTVL.

The chain employs TRBV4-3 and TRBJ2-3; 14 positions agree with TRBD2. This CDR3 is 20 amino acids long. V dropped 4 bases and J dropped 2; count of bases not matched to a gene: 14. CDR1 LGHNA and CDR2 YSLEER come from the germline V gene. The CDR3 protein is CASSPRTSGGYPLITDTQYF. The CDR3 coding sequence is TGCGCCAGCAGCCCACGGACTAGCGGGGGGTATCCACTTATCACAGATACGCAGTATTTT.

The V gene is TRBV5-1, the J gene TRBJ2-5, with TRBD2 matching 14 bases. In germline, CDR1 is SGHRS, CDR2 YFSETQ. Trimming took 0 bases from V and 2 from J; bases not matched to a gene: 6. The CDR3 is 18 amino acids. CDR3 in amino acids: CASSLGGTSGGYQETQYF. As DNA, the CDR3 is TGCGCCAGCAGCTTGGGTGGGACTAGCGGGGGTTATCAAGAGACCCAGTACTTC.

The chain is built from TRBV6-1 and TRBJ2-7; 7 bases are shared with TRBD1. V was pared by 3 bases and J by 3 bases, with 14 bases of the junction left unmatched. The CDR3 length is 17 residues. The germline gives CDR1 MNHNS, CDR2 SASEGT. CDR3 DNA sequence: TGTGCCAGCAGTGAGGGACAGTTCCCCCTCGACGACTACGAGCAGTACTTC. Protein product: CASSEGQFPLDDYEQYF.

This clone was found once. This sequence joins TRBV18 and TRBJ1-2, with 7 bases lining up with TRBD1. The V gene end was trimmed by 1 base and the J gene end by 7 bases; junction bases not matched to a gene: 6. CDR3 size: 14 residues. Germline V gene data show CDR1 as KGHSH and CDR2 as LQKENI. CDR3 loop: CASSPRQGRTGYTF. Here the CDR3 DNA reads TGTGCCAGCTCACCACGACAGGGTCGGACTGGCTACACCTTC.

The chain combines TRBV7-9 with TRBJ2-3; TRBD2 agrees at 11 bases. CDR1 is SEHNR, CDR2 FQNEAQ, per germline (reference sequence). The CDR3 is 16 residues long. Trimming cost V 2 bases and J 1 base; bases outside gene matches: 2. CDR3: CASSLPGLAGTDTQYF. The CDR3 DNA reads as TGTGCCAGCAGCTTACCGGGACTAGCGGGCACAGATACGCAGTATTTT.